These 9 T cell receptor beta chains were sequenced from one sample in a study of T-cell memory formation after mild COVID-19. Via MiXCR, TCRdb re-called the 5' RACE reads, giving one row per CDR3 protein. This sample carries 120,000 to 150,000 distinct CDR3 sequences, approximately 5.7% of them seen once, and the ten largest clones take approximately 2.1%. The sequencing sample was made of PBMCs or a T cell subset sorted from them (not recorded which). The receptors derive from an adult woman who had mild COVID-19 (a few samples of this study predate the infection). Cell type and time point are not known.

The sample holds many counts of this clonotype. The CDR3 protein is CASSLAGREDTQYF. The CDR3 DNA follows: TGTGCCAGCAGCTTAGCAGGGCGGGAAGATACGCAGTATTTT. The rearrangement links TRBV7-6 to TRBJ2-3; D is perhaps TRBD2 (6 bases). The ends were cut back, 0 bases at V and 5 bases at J, with 9 bases in the middle. CDR3 length: 14 residues. The germline gives CDR1 SGHVS, CDR2 FNYEAQ.

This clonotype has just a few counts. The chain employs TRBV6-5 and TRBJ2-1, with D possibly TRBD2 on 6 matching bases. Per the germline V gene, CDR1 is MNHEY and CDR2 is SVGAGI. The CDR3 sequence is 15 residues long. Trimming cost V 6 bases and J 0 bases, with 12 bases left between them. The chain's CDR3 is CASRVGSFSYNEQFF. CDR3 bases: TGTGCCAGCAGGGTCGGGAGCTTCTCCTACAATGAGCAGTTCTTC.

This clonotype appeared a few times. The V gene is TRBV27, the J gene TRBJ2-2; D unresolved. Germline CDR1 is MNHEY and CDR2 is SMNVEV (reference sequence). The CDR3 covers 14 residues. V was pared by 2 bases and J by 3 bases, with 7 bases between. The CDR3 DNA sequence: TGTGCCAGCAGTTTACTGGCAGACACCGGGGAGCTGTTTTTT. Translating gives CASSLLADTGELFF.

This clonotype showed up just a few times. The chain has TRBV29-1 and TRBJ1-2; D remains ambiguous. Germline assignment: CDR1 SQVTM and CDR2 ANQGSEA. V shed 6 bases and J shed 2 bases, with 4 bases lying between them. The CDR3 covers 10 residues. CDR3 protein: CSVVNYGYTF. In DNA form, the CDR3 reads TGCAGCGTAGTGAACTATGGCTACACCTTC.

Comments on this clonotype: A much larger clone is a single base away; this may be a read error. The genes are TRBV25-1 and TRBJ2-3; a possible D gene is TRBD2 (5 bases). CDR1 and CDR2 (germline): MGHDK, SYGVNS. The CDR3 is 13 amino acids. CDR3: CSSFGRAGDTQYF. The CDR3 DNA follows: TGTTCCAGCTTTGGGCGGGCCGGAGATACGCAGTATTTT.

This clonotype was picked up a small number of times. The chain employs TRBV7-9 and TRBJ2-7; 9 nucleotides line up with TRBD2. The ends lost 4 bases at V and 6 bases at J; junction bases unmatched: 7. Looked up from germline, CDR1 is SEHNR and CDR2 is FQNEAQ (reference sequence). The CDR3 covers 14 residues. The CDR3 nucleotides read TGTGCCAGCAGCTCCCTAGCGGGGAACTCCGAGCAGTACTTC. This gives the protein CASSSLAGNSEQYF.

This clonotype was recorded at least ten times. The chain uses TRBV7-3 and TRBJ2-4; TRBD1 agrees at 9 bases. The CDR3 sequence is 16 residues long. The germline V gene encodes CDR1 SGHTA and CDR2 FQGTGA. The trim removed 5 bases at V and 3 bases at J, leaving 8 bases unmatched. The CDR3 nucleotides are TGTGCCAGCAGCGCGACAGGGGGAGGGGGCAAAAACATTCAGTACTTC. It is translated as CASSATGGGGKNIQYF.

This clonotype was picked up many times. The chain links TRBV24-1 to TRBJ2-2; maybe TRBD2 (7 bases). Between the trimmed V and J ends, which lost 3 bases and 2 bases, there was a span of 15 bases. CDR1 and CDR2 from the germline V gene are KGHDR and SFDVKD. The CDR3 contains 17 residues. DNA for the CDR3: TGTGCCACCAGTGATAGAGGGGCGGGGGCCAACACCGGGGAGCTGTTTTTT. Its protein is CATSDRGAGANTGELFF.

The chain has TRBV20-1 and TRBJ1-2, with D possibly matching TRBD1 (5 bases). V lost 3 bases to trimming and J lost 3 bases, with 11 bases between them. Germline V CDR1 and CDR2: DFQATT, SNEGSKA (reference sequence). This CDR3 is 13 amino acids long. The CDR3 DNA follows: TGCAGTGCTAGGGAGAGGGGATACTATGGCTACACCTTC. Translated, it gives CSARERGYYGYTF.